This entry features one T cell receptor beta chain sequence. Authors' analysis steps: By means of reference gene primer amplification, nucleated cell counts were estimated. Only in-frame clones appear in the TCRdb table, and some are missing; sequencing was by immunoSEQ multiplex PCR. The DNA gave D and trimming, while V, J and clone size come from that table. The table lists 150,000 to 200,000 clones, approximately 75% of them singletons, with about a tenth in the top ten. This sample was included in a study of blood T cell repertoires in COVID-19. On the study more broadly: From the United States, Italy and Spain came samples of acute and convalescent COVID-19. The analysed material was cDNA or gDNA that came from T cells, B-cell-depleted T cells, or PBMCs.

Per the germline V gene, CDR1 is LNHDA and CDR2 is SQIVND (reference sequence). The J segment lost 4 bases and the V segment lost 3 bases, leaving 5 bases of the junction unmatched. The CDR3 is 15 residues long. The chain uses TRBV19 and TRBJ2-3; 9 bases map to TRBD2. The sequenced material came from peripheral blood. This clonotype originated in a human donor in a cohort sampled during active COVID-19. In DNA form, the CDR3 reads TGTGCCAGTAGTATCCTAGCGGGACGCGCAGATACGCAGTATTTT. It specifies CASSILAGRADTQYF.